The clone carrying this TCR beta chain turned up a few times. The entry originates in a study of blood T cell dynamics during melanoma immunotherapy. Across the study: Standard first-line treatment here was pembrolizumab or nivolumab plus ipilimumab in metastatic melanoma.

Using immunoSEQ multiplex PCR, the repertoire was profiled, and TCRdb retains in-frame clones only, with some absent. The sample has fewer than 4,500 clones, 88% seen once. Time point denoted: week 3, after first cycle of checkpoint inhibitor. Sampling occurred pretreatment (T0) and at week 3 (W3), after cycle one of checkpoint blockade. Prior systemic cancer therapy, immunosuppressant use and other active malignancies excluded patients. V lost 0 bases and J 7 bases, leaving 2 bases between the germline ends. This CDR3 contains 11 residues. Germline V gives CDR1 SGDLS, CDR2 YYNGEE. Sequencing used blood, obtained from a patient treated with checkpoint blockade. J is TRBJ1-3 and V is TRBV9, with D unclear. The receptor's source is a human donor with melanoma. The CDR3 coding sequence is TGTGCCAGCAGCGTAGGGAACACCATATATTTT. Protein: CASSVGNTIYF. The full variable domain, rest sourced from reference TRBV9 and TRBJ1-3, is DSGVTQTPKHLITATGQRVTLRCSPRSGDLSVYWYQQSLDQGLQFLIQYYNGEERAKGNILERFSAQQFPDLHSELNLSSLELGDSALYFCASSVGNTIYFGEGSWLTVV.